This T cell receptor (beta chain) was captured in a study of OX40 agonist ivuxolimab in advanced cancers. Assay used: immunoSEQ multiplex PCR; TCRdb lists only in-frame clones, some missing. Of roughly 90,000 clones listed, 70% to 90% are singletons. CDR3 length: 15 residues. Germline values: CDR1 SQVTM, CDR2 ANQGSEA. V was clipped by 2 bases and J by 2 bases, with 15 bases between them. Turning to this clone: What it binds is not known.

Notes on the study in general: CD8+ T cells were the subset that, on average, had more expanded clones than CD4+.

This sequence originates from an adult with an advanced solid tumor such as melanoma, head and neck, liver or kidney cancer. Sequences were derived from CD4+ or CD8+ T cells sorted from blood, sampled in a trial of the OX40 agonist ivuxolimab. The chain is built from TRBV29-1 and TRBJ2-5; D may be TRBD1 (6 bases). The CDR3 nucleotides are TGCAGCGTTGAACGGTTAGGACAGTTACAAGAGACCCAGTACTTC. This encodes CSVERLGQLQETQYF. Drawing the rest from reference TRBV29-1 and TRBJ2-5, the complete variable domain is SAVISQKPSRDICQRGTSLTIQCQVDSQVTMMFWYRQQPGQSLTLIATANQGSEATYESGFVIDKFPISRPNLTFSTLTVSNMSPEDSSIYLCSVERLGQLQETQYFGPGTRLLVL.